The clone carrying this TCR beta chain was recorded a few times. The sample is drawn from a study of T-cell reconstitution after alpha-beta-depleted transplantation in children. The CDR3 runs 12 residues. The ends lost 5 bases at V and 11 bases at J; junction bases unmatched: 6. Germline lookup yields CDR1 MDHEN and CDR2 SYDVKM. Preparation of the TCRbeta library involved a method that used unique molecular identifiers. TCRdb passed the PCR reads through MiXCR, listing each CDR3 protein once. Found here are hundreds of thousands of distinct CDR3 sequences, about 11% of them singletons; the top ten hold less than 5%.

The sample in question was PBMCs from the stem cell graft donor, obtained from the stem cell graft. The source is a human donor who donated a stem cell graft to a child with acute myeloid leukemia. This chain joins TRBV28 and TRBJ2-1, with TRBD2 matching over 7 bases. The CDR3 sequence: CASSQGTTKQFF. The CDR3 DNA follows: TGTGCCAGCAGTCAAGGGACTACCAAGCAGTTCTTC.